What follows are 16 T cell receptor beta chains derived from one specimen sequenced in a study of glioma-infiltrating T cells (dated by TCRdb to 2015 to 2016). For sequencing, an Illumina MiSeq was employed. The iRepertoire nested amplicon-rescue multiplex PCR (arm-PCR) platform was used to amplify TCR alpha and beta CDR3 regions from RNA. The public reads were reprocessed in TCRdb via fastp at Q25 and MiXCR, keeping in-frame beta chains. CDR3 protein duplicates are merged, each entry listing the most common genes and DNA. This sample is represented by approximately 120,000 distinct CDR3 sequences; more than 20% of them were singletons. In total, the top ten clones hold roughly 15% of the sample. The sequenced sample was glioma tissue, nonneoplastic brain tissue, or PBMCs (not recorded which). The receptors were gathered from a human donor with low-grade glioma or glioblastoma, undergoing nonglioma brain surgery, or in good health (not recorded which).

The chain is built from TRBV27 and TRBJ2-7; 9 bases agree with TRBD2. In germline, CDR1 is MNHEY, CDR2 SMNVEV (reference sequence). This CDR3 comprises 14 residues. The J segment lost 3 bases and the V segment lost 5 bases, leaving 5 bases of the junction unmatched. CDR3 nucleotide sequence: TGTGCCAGCAGTCCGACTAGCGGCGGCTACGAGCAGTACTTC. Translation gives CASSPTSGGYEQYF.

Many counts were recorded for this clonotype. V usage is TRBV20-1 and J usage is TRBJ1-1; D is perhaps TRBD1 (6 bases). CDR3 length: 12 amino acids. The V and J ends lost 2 bases and 5 bases respectively, with 9 bases between them. Germline values: CDR1 DFQATT, CDR2 SNEGSKA (reference sequence). The CDR3: CSARPQGTEAFF. DNA of the CDR3: TGCAGTGCTAGACCCCAGGGGACTGAAGCTTTCTTT.

This clonotype was detected once. This CDR3 is CASRGGQGVYAEKLFF. CDR3 in DNA: TGTGCCAGCAGGGGGGGACAGGGAGTCTACGCTGAAAAACTGTTTTTT. The V and J genes are TRBV9 and TRBJ1-4, with 9 bases aligning to TRBD1. From germline, CDR1 is SGDLS and CDR2 YYNGEE. V shed 5 bases and J 7 bases; nucleotides not matched to a gene: 12. The CDR3 runs 16 residues.

Remarks on this clonotype: Given a much more abundant clone one base away, this may be a read error. V is TRBV19 and J is TRBJ1-5; the D gene is possibly TRBD1 (5 bases). The CDR3 is 15 residues long. The germline gives CDR1 LNHDA, CDR2 SQIVND (reference sequence). V lost 7 bases and J lost 7, with 20 bases in between. In DNA form, the CDR3 reads TGTGCCAGTATTATTCAGGTTCAGGGTGGACAGCCCCAGCATTTT. Its protein product is CASIIQVQGGQPQHF.

Concerning this clonotype: This sequence may be a read error, since a much larger clone differs from it by one base. The chain uses TRBV12-3 or TRBV12-4 and TRBJ1-2; D remains ambiguous. The germline V and J ends were trimmed by 2 bases and 5 bases, with 9 bases remaining between them. The CDR3 contains 13 residues. CDR3 in amino acids: CASSLLAKYGYTF. For the CDR3, the DNA is TGTGCCAGCAGTTTATTGGCGAAGTATGGCTACACCTTC.

Turning to this clonotype: One base away lies a much larger clone, so this may be a sequencing read error. The chain employs TRBV9 and TRBJ2-5, with TRBD2 matching 14 bases. The CDR3 length is 17 residues. Germline V gene data show CDR1 as SGDLS and CDR2 as YYNGEE. CDR3 sequence (DNA): TGTGCCAGCACCGTAGCTGGGACTAGCGGGAGCCAAGAGACCCAGTACTTC. Protein: CASTVAGTSGSQETQYF.

The chain is built from TRBV4-1 and TRBJ2-7; perhaps TRBD2 as D (6 bases). V dropped 1 base and J dropped 2 bases, with 12 bases sitting between them. The CDR3 sequence is 15 residues long. In germline, CDR1 is MGHRA, CDR2 YSYEKL. The CDR3 coding sequence is TGCGCCAGCAGCCAAGTATTAGCGGTGGCCTACGAGCAGTACTTC. This gives the protein CASSQVLAVAYEQYF.

This clonotype was counted at least ten times. The J gene is TRBJ2-7, the V gene TRBV20-1, with 12 bases lining up with TRBD2. Per the germline V gene, CDR1 is DFQATT and CDR2 is SNEGSKA (reference sequence). The CDR3 runs to 14 residues. Trimming removed 5 bases from V and 5 bases from J; junction bases left unmatched: 7. CDR3 amino acids: CSALLAGGENEQYF. The CDR3 nucleotides are TGCAGTGCTCTCCTAGCGGGAGGGGAGAACGAGCAGTACTTC.

On this clonotype: Since a much larger clone is just one base distant, this may be a read error. The rearrangement uses TRBV11-1 and TRBJ1-1; no reliable D call. The CDR3 consists of 13 residues. Germline CDR1 is SGHAT and CDR2 is FQDESV (reference sequence). CDR3 loop: CTSRPNLNTEAFF. For the CDR3, the DNA is TGTACCAGCAGGCCTAATCTGAACACTGAAGCTTTCTTT.

At least ten counts were recorded for this clonotype. The chain couples TRBV6-2 or TRBV6-3 to TRBJ2-5; TRBD2 is a possible D gene (5 bases). Germline V CDR1 and CDR2: MNHEY, SVGEGT. The CDR3 totals 12 residues. With 2 bases removed from V and 4 bases from J, the gap between germline ends came to 5 bases. The CDR3: CASSYEGETQYF. As DNA, the CDR3 is TGTGCCAGCAGTTACGAGGGAGAGACCCAGTACTTC.

This clonotype was seen repeatedly, ten times or more. This chain joins TRBV7-9 and TRBJ1-1; the D is unclear. Germline CDR1 reads SEHNR; CDR2 reads FQNEAQ (reference sequence). This CDR3 is 13 amino acids long. V lost 5 bases and J lost 0, with 7 bases in between. CDR3 region: CASSPPVNTEAFF. The CDR3 nucleotides are TGTGCCAGCAGCCCGCCCGTGAACACTGAAGCTTTCTTT.

This clonotype occurred many times. The V gene is TRBV6-2 or TRBV6-3, the J gene TRBJ2-5, with no clear D. V was cut by 2 bases and J by 0 bases, with 13 bases left in between. The CDR3 is 16 amino acids. The V gene's germline CDR1 is MNHEY and CDR2 SVGEGT. CDR3 in amino acids: CASSYDLETNQETQYF. DNA of the CDR3: TGTGCCAGCAGTTACGACCTAGAAACAAACCAAGAGACCCAGTACTTC.

The CDR3 spells CASSLTPEGAGVVDEAFF. In DNA form, the CDR3 reads TGTGCCAGCAGTTTAACTCCAGAAGGGGCAGGCGTCGTCGATGAAGCTTTCTTT. This chain connects TRBV27 to TRBJ1-1; possible D gene TRBD1, 5 bases. The V end lost 2 bases, the J end lost 7 bases, and 26 bases lay between the germline ends. Germline V lookup: CDR1 MNHEY, CDR2 SMNVEV (reference sequence). This CDR3 has 18 residues.

The gene calls are TRBV25-1 and TRBJ1-1; D unresolved. The germline V gene has CDR1 MGHDK and CDR2 SYGVNS. The germline V and J ends were trimmed by 1 base and 3 bases, with 9 bases remaining between them. The length of the CDR3 is 14 residues. This CDR3 reads CASSEWDVDTEAFF. CDR3 in DNA: TGTGCCAGCAGTGAATGGGATGTGGACACTGAAGCTTTCTTT.

This clonotype has ten or more counts. The genes are TRBV6-1 and TRBJ1-5; D is perhaps TRBD1 (5 bases). The CDR3 extends over 14 amino acids. Trimming shortened V by 8 bases and J by 2 bases, and 13 bases separated the two germline ends. Germline-derived CDR1 and CDR2 are MNHNS and SASEGT. The CDR3 nucleotides read TGTGCCAGCTCCGGGCTCAGGGGCAATCAGCCCCAGCATTTT. The encoded protein is CASSGLRGNQPQHF.

This clonotype appeared many times. This CDR3 reads CASSPPEQTQYF. The CDR3 coding sequence is TGTGCCAGCTCACCACCAGAACAGACCCAGTACTTC. This chain connects TRBV18 to TRBJ2-5; no clear D. V gave up 0 bases and J gave up 6 bases, with 5 bases separating them. Germline-derived CDR1 and CDR2 are KGHSH and LQKENI. This CDR3 region has 12 residues. Full variable domain (remainder filled in from reference TRBV18 and TRBJ2-5): NAGVMQNPRHLVRRRGQEARLRCSPMKGHSHVYWYRQLPEEGLKFMVYLQKENIIDESGMPKERFSAEFPKEGPSILRIQQVVRGDSAAYFCASSPPEQTQYFGPGTRLLVL.